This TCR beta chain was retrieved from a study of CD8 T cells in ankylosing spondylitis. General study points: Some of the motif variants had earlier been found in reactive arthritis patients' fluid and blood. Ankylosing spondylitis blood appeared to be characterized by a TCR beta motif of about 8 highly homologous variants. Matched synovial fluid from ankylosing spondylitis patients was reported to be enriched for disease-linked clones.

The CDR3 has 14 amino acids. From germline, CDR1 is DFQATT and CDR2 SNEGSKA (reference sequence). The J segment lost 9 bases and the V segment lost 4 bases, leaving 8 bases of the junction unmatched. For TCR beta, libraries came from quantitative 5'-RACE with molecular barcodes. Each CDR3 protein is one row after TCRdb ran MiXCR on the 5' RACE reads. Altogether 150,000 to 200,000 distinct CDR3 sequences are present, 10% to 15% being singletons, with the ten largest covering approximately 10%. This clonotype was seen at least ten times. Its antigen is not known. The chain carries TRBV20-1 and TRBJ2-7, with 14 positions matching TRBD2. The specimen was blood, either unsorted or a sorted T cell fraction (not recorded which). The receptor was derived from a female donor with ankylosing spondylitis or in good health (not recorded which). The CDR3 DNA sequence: TGCAGTGCTATTACGGGACTAGCGGGAGTTGGGCAGTACTTC. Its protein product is CSAITGLAGVGQYF.